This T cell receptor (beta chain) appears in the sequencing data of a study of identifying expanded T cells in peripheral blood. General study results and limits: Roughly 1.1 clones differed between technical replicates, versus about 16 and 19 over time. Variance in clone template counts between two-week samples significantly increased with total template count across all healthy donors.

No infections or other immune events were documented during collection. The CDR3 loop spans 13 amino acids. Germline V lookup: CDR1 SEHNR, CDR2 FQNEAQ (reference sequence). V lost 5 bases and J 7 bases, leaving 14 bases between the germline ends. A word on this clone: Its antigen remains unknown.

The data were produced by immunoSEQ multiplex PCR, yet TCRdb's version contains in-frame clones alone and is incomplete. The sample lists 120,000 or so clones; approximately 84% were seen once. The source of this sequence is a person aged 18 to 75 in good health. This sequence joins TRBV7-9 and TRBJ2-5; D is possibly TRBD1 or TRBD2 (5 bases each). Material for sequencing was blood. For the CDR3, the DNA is TGTGCCAGCAGCCAGGGAGTCAGAGTGACCCAGTACTTC. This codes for CASSQGVRVTQYF.